This TCR beta chain came from a study of shared clonotypes between healthy human individuals. This CDR3 comprises 14 residues. V lost 3 bases and J 2 bases, leaving 12 bases between the germline ends. CDR1 and CDR2 (germline): SGHDT, YYEEEE. Study processing details: As immunoSEQ supplied junction-only sequences (without quality scores), filtering differed. Data came from immunoSEQ multiplex PCR; TCRdb stores just in-frame clones and leaves some out. V, J and clone size were drawn from that table, and D and trimming were deduced from the DNA. The data contain more than 550,000 clones, around 70% of them seen just once; the ten biggest clones take up around 1.7%.

Sequencing was done on a sample of memory CD4+ T cells sorted from blood. The sample's subset: CD45RA-negative fraction. The chain joins TRBV5-6 to TRBJ2-7; weak D call: TRBD2 (6 bases). This clonotype originated in a woman younger than 45 in good health. The CDR3 DNA reads as TGTGCCAGCAGCTCCTTAGCGGAGGCCTACGAGCAGTACTTC. This translates into CASSSLAEAYEQYF.